This entry describes one T cell receptor beta chain. Its specificity is unknown. These data are taken from a study of CD8 T cells in Susac syndrome. Study-wide context: Patients with Susac syndrome were therapy-naive, on corticosteroids, or on intravenous immunoglobulin alone at blood draw. General study findings and limits: The CD4+ T cell repertoires in Susac syndrome did not show any clonal expansion.

Random hexamers were used to reverse transcribe about 0.5 to 1 ug of RNA. immunoSEQ multiplex PCR amplified TCR beta CDR3 across 54 Vbeta, 13 Jbeta. TCRdb ran MiXCR on the immunoSEQ multiplex PCR reads and lists one entry per CDR3 protein. The sample includes some 180,000 distinct CDR3 sequences, 91% of them seen just once. Germline lookup yields CDR1 GTSNPN and CDR2 SVGIG (reference sequence). The V and J ends lost 2 bases and 5 bases respectively, with 13 bases between them. This CDR3 comprises 13 residues. This clonotype originated in a human donor with Susac syndrome. The sample comprised CD4+ T cells from PBMCs. The chain joins TRBV30 to TRBJ2-7; D might be TRBD2 (5 bases). In nucleotides, the CDR3 is TGTGCCTGGAGTCCTGAGGACTGGGACGAGCAGTACTTC. This translates into CAWSPEDWDEQYF. The variable domain in full, completed from reference TRBV30 and TRBJ2-7, reads SQTIHQWPATLVQPVGSPLSLECTVEGTSNPNLYWYRQAAGRGLQLLFYSVGIGQISSEVPQNLSASRPQDRQFILSSKKLLLSDSGFYLCAWSPEDWDEQYFGPGTRLTVT.